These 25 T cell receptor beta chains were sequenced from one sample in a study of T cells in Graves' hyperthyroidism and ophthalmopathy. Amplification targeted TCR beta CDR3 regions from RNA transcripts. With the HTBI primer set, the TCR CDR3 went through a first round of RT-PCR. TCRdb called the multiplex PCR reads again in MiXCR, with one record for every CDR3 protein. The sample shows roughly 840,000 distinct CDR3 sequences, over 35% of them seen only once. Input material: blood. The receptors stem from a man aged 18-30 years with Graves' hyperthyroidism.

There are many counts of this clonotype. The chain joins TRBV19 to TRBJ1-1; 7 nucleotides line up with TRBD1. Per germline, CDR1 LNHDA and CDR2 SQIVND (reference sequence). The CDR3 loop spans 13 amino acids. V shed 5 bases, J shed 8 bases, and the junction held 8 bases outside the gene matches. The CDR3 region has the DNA TGTGCCAGTAGTTGGTCGAGGACAGGAGAAGCTTTCTTT. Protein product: CASSWSRTGEAFF.

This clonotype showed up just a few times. CDR3 sequence reads: CATSPGTAGSPLHF. The CDR3 bases are TGCGCCACAAGCCCCGGGACTGCAGGTTCACCCCTCCACTTT. The genes are TRBV5-1 and TRBJ1-6, with D perhaps matching TRBD1 (5 bases). CDR1 and CDR2 from the germline V gene are SGHRS and YFSETQ. V was pared by 9 bases and J by 9 bases, with 19 bases between. The CDR3 has 14 amino acids.

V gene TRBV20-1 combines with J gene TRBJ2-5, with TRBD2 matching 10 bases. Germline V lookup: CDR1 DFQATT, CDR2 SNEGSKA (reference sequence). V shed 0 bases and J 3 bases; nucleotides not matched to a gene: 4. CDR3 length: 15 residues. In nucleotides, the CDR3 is TGCAGTGCTAGAGATTTAGCGGGAGGAAAAGAGACCCAGTACTTC. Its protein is CSARDLAGGKETQYF.

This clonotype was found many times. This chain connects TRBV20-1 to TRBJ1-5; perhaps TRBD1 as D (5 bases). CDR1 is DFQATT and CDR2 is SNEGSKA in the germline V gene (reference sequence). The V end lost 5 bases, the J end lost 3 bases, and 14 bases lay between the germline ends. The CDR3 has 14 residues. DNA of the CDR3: TGCAGTGCTGGGGACCCAGGGCCCAATCAGCCCCAGCATTTT. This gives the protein CSAGDPGPNQPQHF.

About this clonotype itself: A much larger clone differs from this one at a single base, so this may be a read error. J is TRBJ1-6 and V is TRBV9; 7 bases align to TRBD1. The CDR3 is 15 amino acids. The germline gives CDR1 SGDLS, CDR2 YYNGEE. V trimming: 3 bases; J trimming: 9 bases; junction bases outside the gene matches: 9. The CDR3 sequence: CASSDTGDRGSPLHF. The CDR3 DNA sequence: TGTGCCAGCAGCGATACAGGGGACCGAGGTTCACCCCTCCACTTT.

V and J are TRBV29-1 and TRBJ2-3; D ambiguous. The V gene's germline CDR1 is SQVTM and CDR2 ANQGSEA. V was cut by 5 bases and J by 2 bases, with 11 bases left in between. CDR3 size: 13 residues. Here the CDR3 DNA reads TGCAGCGTTCTAGACATCTACACAGATACGCAGTATTTT. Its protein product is CSVLDIYTDTQYF.

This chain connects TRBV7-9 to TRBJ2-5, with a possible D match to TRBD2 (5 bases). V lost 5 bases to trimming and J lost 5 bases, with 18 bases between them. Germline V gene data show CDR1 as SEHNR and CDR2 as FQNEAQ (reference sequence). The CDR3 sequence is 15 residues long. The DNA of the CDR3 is TGTGCCAGCAGCAAAGGCCCCCTGAGGGTGGAGACCCAGTACTTC. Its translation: CASSKGPLRVETQYF.

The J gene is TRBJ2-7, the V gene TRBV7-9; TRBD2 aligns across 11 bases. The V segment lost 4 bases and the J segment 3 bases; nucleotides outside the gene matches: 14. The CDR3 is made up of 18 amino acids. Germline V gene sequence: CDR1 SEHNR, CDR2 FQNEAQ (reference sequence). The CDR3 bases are TGTGCCAGCAGCTCGCCCGCTAGCGGGGGGCGTGTTGGCTACGAGCAGTACTTC. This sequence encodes CASSSPASGGRVGYEQYF.

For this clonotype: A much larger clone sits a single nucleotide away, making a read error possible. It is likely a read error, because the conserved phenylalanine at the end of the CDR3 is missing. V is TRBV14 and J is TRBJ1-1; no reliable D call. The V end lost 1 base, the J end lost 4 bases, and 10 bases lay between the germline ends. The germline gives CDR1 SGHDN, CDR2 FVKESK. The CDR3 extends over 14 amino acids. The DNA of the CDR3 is TGTGCCAGCAGCCAAGGTCGAGGAGGCACTGAAGCTTTCCTT. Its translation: CASSQGRGGTEAFL.

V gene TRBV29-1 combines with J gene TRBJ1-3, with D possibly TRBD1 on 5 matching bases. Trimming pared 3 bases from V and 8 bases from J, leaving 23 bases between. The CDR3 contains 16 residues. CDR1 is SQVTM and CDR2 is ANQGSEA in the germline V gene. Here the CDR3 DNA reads TGCAGCGTTGAGGTCGGGGGGGGTGGGAATGGCTACACCATATATTTT. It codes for CSVEVGGGGNGYTIYF.

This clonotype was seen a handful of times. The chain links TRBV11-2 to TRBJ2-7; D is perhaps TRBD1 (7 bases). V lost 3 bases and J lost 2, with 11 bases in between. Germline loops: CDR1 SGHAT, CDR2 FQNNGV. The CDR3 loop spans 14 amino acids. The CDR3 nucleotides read TGTGCCAGCAGCTTGGGGGGACAGACCTACGAGCAGTACTTC. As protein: CASSLGGQTYEQYF.

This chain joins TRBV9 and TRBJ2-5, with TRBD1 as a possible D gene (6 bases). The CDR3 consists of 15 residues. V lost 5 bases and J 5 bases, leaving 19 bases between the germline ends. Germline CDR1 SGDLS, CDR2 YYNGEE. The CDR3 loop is CASSPRAGARETQYF. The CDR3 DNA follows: TGTGCCAGCAGTCCTCGGGCAGGGGCTAGGGAGACCCAGTACTTC.

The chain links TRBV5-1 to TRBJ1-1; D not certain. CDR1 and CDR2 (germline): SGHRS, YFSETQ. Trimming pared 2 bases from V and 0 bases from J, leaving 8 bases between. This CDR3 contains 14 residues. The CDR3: CASSFTGVNTEAFF. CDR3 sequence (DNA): TGCGCCAGCAGCTTTACGGGCGTGAACACTGAAGCTTTCTTT.

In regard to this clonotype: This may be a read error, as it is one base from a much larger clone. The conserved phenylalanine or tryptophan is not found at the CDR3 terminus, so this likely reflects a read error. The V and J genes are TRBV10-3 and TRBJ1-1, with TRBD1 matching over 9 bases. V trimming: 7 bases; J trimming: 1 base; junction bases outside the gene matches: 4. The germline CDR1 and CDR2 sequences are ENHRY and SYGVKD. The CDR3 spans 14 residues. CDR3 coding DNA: TGTGCCATCAAGCGGGGACAGGGGAACACTGAAGCTTTCCTT. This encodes CAIKRGQGNTEAFL.

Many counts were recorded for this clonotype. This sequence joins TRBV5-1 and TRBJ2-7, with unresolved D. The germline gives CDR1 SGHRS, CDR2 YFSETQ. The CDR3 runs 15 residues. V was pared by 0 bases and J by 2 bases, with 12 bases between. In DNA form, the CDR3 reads TGCGCCAGCAGCTTGGCCTCGACGCTACCCTACGAGCAGTACTTC. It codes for CASSLASTLPYEQYF.

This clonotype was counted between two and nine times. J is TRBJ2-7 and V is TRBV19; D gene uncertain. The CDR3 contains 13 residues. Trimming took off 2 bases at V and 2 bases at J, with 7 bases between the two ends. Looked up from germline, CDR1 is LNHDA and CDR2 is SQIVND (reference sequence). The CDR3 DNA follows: TGTGCCAGTAGTATATCTGGCGCCTACGAGCAGTACTTC. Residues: CASSISGAYEQYF.

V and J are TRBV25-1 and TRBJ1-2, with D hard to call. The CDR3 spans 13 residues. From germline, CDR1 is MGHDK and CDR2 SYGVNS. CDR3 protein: CARGNEDSYGYTF. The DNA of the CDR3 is TGTGCTAGAGGAAATGAGGACTCCTATGGCTACACCTTC.

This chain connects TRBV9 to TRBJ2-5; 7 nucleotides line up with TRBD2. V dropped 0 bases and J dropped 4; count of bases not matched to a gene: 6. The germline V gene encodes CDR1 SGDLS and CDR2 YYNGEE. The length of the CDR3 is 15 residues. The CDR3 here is CASSVGVGRRETQYF. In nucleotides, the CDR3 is TGTGCCAGCAGCGTAGGGGTCGGGAGGCGAGAGACCCAGTACTTC.

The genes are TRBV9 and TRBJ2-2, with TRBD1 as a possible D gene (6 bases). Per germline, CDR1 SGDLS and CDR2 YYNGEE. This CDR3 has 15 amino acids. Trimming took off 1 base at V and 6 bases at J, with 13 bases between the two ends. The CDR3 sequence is CASSVQGHGAGELFF. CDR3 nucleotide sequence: TGTGCCAGCAGCGTACAGGGGCATGGGGCCGGGGAGCTGTTTTTT.

The CDR3 loop is CASSQGTDGDETQYF. Here the CDR3 DNA reads TGCGCCAGCAGCCAAGGAACGGATGGGGACGAGACCCAGTACTTC. The rearrangement joins TRBV4-3 to TRBJ2-5; D might be TRBD1 or TRBD2, each matching 5 bases. V lost 1 base to trimming and J lost 5 bases, with 14 bases between them. CDR3 length: 15 residues. Germline-derived CDR1 and CDR2 are LGHNA and YSLEER.

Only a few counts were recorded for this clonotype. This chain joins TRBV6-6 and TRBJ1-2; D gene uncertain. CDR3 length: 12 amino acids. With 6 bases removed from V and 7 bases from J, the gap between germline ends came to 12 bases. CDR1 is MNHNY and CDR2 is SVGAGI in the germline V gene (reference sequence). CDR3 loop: CASRSSGSGYTF. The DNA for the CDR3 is TGTGCCAGCAGGAGCTCCGGGAGTGGCTACACCTTC.

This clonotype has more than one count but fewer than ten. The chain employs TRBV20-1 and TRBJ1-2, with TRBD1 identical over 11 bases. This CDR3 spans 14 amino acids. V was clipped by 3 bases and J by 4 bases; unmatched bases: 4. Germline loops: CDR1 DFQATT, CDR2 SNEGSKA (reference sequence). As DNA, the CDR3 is TGCAGTGCTAGGGGGACAGGGGGGGGCTATGGCTACACCTTC. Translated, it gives CSARGTGGGYGYTF.

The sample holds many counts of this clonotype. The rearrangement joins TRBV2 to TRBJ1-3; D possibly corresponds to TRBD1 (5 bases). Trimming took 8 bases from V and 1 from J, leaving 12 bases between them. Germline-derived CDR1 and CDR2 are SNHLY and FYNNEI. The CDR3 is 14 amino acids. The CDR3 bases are TGTGCCAGCGGCTGGGGGGGGTCTGGAAACACCATATATTTT. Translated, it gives CASGWGGSGNTIYF.

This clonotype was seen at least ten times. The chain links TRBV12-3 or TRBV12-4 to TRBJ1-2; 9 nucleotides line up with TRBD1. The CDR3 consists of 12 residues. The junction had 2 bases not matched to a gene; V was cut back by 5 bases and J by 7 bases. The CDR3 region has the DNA TGTGCCAGCAGTCAGACAGGGGGTGGCTACACCTTC. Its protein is CASSQTGGGYTF.

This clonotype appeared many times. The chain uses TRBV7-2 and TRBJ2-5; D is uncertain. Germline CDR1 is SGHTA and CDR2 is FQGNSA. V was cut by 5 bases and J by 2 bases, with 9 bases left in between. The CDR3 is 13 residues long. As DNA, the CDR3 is TGTGCCAGCAGCCCCTCGAGACAAGAGACCCAGTACTTC. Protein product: CASSPSRQETQYF.